This TCR beta chain was documented in a study of blood T cell repertoires in COVID-19. Across the study: The origin of the acute and convalescent COVID-19 samples was the United States, Italy and Spain. The analysed material was cDNA or gDNA that came from T cells, B-cell-depleted T cells, or PBMCs.

Germline V CDR1 and CDR2: SGHAT, FQNNGV. The CDR3 is 11 residues long. Trimming stripped 2 bases from V and 9 bases from J, with 5 bases between. As handled by the study authors: Quantification of nucleated cells was approximated via reference gene primer amplification. This table comes from immunoSEQ multiplex PCR, and its TCRdb copy is limited to in-frame clones, with some not included. That table supplies the V and J calls and clone size; D and trimming were determined from the DNA. This sample yields roughly 120,000 clones, of which less than 90% are seen a single time; 15% to 20% belongs to the top ten.

Sequenced: peripheral blood. This TCR came from a woman aged 60-70 years with acute or convalescent COVID-19. V is TRBV11-2 and J is TRBJ2-1, with D uncertain. The CDR3 reads CASSLLSEQFF. CDR3 bases: TGTGCCAGCAGCTTACTGAGTGAGCAGTTCTTC.